This T cell receptor beta chain emerged from a study of blood T cell repertoires in COVID-19. Membership in each cohort depended on participant-reported clinical history. This clone occurred a few times. The data were produced by immunoSEQ multiplex PCR, yet TCRdb's version contains in-frame clones alone and is incomplete. In the table there are under 450,000 clones, more than 70% of which are singletons. Deletions cut 3 bases from V and 4 bases from J, with 12 bases between. The CDR3 has 14 residues. Germline V gives CDR1 KGHSH, CDR2 LQKENI. The material sequenced was PBMCs or T cells enriched from blood (not recorded which). The chain is built from TRBV18 and TRBJ1-2, with no clear D. This clonotype was sampled from a man aged 25 to 45 who had recovered from COVID-19. The CDR3 spells CASSPWRGGYGYTF. The CDR3 bases are TGTGCCAGCTCACCTTGGAGAGGTGGCTATGGCTACACCTTC.